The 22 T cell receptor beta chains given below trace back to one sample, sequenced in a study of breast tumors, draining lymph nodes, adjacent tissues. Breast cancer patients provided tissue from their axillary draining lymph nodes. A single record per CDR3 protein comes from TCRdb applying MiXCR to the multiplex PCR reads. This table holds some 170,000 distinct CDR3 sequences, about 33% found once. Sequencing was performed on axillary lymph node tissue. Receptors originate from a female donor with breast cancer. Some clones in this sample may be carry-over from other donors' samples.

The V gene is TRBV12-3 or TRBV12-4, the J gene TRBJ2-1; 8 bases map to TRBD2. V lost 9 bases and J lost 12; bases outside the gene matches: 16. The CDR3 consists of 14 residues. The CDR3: CASRLAHKGDTQFF. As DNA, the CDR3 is TGTGCCAGTAGACTAGCGCACAAGGGCGATACGCAGTTCTTC.

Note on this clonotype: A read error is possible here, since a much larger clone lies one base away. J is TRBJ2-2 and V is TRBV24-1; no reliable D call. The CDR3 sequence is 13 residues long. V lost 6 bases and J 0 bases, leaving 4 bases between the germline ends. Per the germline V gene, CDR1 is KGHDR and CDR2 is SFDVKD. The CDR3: CATSITNTGELFF. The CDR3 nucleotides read TGTGCCACCAGTATAACGAACACCGGGGAGCTGTTTTTT.

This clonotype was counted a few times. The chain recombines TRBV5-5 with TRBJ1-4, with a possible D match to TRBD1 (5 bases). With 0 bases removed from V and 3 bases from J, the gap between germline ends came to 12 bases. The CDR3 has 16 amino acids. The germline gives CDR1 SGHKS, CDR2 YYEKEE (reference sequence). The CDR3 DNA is TGTGCCAGCAGCTTGGGTAGGGGAGCGGCTAATGAAAAACTGTTTTTT. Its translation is CASSLGRGAANEKLFF.

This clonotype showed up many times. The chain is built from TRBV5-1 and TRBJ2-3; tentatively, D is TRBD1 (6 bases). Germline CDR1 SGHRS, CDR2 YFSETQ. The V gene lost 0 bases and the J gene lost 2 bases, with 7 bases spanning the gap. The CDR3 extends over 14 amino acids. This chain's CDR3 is CASSLVGHTDTQYF. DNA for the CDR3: TGCGCCAGCAGCTTGGTGGGACACACAGATACGCAGTATTTT.

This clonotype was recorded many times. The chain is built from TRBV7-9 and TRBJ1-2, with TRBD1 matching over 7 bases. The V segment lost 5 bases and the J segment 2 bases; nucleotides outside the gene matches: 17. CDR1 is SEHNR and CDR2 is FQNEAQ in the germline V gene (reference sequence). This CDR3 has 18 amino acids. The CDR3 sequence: CASSPRDRVVGLNYGYTF. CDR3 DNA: TGTGCCAGCAGCCCCCGCGACAGGGTCGTCGGGTTGAACTATGGCTACACCTTC.

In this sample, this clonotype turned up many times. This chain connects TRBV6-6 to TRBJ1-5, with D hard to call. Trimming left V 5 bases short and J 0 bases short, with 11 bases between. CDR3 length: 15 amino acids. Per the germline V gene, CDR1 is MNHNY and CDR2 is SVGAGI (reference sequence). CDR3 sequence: CASSHPRSSNQPQHF. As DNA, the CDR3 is TGTGCCAGCAGTCACCCCCGGTCTAGCAATCAGCCCCAGCATTTT.

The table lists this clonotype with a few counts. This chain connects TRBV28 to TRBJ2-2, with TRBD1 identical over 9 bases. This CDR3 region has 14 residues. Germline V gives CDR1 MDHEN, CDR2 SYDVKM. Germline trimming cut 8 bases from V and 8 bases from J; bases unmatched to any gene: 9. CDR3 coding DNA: TGTGCCAGCGAGGGGACAGGGTGGGCGGGGGAGCTGTTTTTT. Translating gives CASEGTGWAGELFF.

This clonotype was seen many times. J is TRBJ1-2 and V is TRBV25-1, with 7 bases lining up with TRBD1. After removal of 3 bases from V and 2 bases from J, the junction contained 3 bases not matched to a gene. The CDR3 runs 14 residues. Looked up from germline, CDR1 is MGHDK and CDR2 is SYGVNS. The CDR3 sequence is CASSDWDRNYGYTF. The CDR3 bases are TGTGCCAGCAGTGATTGGGACAGAAACTATGGCTACACCTTC.

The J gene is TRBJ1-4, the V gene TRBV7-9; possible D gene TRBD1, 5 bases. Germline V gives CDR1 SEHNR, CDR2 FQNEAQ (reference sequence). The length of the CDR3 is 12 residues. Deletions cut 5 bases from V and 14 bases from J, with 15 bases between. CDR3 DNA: TGTGCCAGCAGCCAATTGGGGGAAGACCTGTTTTTT. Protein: CASSQLGEDLFF.

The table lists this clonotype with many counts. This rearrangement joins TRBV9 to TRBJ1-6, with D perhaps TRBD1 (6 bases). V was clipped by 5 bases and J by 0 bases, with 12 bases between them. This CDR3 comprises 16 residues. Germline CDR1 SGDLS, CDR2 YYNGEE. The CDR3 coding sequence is TGTGCCAGCAGTCCACAGGGAAGCTCCTATAATTCACCCCTCCACTTT. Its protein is CASSPQGSSYNSPLHF.

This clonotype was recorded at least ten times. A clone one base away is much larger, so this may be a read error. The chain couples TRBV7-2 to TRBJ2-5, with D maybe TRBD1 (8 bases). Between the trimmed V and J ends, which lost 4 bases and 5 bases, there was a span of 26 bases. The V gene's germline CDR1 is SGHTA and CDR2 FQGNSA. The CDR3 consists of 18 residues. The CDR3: CASSSGGVVLGRGETQYF. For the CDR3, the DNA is TGTGCCAGCAGCTCAGGGGGCGTCGTCCTGGGGAGGGGGGAGACCCAGTACTTC.

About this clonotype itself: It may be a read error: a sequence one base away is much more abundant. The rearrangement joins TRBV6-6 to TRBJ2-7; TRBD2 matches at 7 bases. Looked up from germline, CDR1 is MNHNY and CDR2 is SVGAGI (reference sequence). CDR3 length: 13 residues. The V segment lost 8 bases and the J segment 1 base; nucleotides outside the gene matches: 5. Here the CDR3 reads CASGHGGSYEQYF. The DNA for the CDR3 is TGTGCCAGCGGTCACGGGGGGTCCTACGAGCAGTACTTC.

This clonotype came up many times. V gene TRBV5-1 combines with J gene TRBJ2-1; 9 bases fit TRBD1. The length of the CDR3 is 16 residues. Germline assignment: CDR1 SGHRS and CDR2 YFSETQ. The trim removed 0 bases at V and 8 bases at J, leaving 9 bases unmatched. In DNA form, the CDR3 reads TGCGCCAGCAGCTTGGTTTCCGGGACAGGGTTCCATGAGCAGTTCTTC. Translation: CASSLVSGTGFHEQFF.

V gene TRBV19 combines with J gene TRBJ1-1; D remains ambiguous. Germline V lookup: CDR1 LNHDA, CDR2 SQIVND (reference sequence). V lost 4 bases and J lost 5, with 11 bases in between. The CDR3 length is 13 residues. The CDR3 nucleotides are TGTGCCAGTAGTAGTTACCTGGGGACTGAAGCTTTCTTT. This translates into CASSSYLGTEAFF.

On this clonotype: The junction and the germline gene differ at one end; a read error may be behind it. The CDR3 nucleotides read TGTGCCAGCAGCGAAACTAGCGGATACTCCTACGAGCCGTACTTC. This gives the protein CASSETSGYSYEPYF. The genes are TRBV9 and TRBJ2-7; TRBD2 matches at 8 bases. This CDR3 has 15 residues. Germline loops: CDR1 SGDLS, CDR2 YYNGEE.

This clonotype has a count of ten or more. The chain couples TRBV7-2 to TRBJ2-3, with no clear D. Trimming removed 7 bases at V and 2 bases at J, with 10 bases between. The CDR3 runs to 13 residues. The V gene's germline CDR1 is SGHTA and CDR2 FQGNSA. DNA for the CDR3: TGTGCCAGCAATTTGGCCAACACAGATACGCAGTATTTT. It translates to CASNLANTDTQYF.

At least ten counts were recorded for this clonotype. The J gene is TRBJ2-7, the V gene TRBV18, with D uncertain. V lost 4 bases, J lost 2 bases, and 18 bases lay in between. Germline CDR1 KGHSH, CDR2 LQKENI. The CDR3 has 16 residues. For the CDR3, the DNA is TGTGCCAGCTCACGGAAGGGTGGCAGCCCAACCTACGAGCAGTACTTC. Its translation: CASSRKGGSPTYEQYF.

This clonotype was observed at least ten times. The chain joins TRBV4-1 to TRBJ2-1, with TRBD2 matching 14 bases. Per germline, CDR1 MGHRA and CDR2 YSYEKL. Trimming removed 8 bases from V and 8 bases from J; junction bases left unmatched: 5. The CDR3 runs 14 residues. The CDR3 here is CASGGLAGAHEQFF. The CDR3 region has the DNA TGCGCCAGCGGGGGACTAGCGGGGGCACATGAGCAGTTCTTC.

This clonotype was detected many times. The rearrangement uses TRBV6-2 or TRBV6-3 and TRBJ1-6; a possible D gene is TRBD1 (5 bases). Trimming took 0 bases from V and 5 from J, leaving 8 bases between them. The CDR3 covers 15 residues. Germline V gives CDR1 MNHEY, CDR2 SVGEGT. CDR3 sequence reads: CASSYSPGDNSPLHF. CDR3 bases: TGTGCCAGCAGTTACTCTCCGGGGGATAATTCACCCCTCCACTTT.

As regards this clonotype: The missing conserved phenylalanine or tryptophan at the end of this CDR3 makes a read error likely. The CDR3 sequence: CASRFLLRGHAELFL. The CDR3 DNA sequence: TGTGCCAGCAGATTTCTATTAAGGGGGCACGCTGAGCTGTTTCTT. The V call is TRBV27, the J call TRBJ2-2; 7 bases line up with TRBD1. Germline CDR1 MNHEY, CDR2 SMNVEV (reference sequence). The trim removed 6 bases at V and 11 bases at J, leaving 15 bases unmatched. The CDR3 is made up of 15 amino acids.

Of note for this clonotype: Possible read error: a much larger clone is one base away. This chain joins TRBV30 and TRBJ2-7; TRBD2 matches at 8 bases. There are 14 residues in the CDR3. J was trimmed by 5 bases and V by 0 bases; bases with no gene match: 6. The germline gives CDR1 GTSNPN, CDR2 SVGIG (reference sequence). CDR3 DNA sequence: TGTGCCTGGAGTGTCGGGAGGGCCGACCACGAGCAGTACTTC. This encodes CAWSVGRADHEQYF.

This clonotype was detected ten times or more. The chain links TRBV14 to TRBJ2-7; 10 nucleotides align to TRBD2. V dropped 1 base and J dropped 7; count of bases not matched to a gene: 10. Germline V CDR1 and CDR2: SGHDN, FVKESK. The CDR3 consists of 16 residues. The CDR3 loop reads CASSQGSGTSAWEQYF. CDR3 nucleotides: TGTGCCAGCAGCCAAGGGTCCGGGACTAGCGCATGGGAGCAGTACTTC.